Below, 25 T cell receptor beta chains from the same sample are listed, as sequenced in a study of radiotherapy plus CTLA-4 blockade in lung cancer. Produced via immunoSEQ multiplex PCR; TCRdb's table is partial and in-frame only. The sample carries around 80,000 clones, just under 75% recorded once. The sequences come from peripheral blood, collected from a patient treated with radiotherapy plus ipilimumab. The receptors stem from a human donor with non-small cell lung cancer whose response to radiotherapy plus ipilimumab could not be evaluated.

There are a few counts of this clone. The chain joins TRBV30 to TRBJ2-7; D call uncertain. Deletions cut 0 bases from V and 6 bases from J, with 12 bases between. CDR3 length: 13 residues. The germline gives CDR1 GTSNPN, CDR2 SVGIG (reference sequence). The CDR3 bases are TGTGCCTGGAGTGTCCTACCCTCGGGCGAGCAGTACTTC. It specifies CAWSVLPSGEQYF.

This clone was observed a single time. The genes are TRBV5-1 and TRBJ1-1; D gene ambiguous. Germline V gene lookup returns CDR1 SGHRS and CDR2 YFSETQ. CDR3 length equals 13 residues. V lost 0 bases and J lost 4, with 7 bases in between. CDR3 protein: CASSLGHVTEAFF. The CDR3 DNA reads TGCGCCAGCAGCTTGGGACACGTCACTGAAGCTTTCTTT.

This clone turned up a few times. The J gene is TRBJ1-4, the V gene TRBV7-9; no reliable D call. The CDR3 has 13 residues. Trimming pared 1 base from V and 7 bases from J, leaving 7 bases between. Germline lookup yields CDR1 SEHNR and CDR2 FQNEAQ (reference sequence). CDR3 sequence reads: CASSLGGVEKLFF. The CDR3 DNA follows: TGTGCCAGCAGCTTAGGCGGGGTTGAAAAACTGTTTTTT.

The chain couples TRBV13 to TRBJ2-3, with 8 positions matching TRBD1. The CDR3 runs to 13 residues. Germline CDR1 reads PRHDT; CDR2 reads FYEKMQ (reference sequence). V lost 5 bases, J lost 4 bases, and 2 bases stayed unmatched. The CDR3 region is CASSDRGPDTQYF. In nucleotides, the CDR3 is TGTGCCAGCAGCGACAGGGGTCCAGATACGCAGTATTTT.

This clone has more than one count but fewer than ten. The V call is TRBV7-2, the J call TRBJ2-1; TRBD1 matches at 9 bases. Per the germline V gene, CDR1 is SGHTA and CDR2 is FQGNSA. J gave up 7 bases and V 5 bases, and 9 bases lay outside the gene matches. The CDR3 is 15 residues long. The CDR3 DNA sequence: TGTGCCAGCAGCCCCAGGGGGGGACAGGGTAATGAGCAGTTCTTC. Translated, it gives CASSPRGGQGNEQFF. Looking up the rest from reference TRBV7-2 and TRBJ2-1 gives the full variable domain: GAGVSQSPSNKVTEKGKDVELRCDPISGHTALYWYRQSLGQGLEFLIYFQGNSAPDKSGLPSDRFSAERTGGSVSTLTIQRTQQEDSAVYLCASSPRGGQGNEQFFGPGTRLTVL.

The CDR3 DNA sequence: TGTGCCTGGAGTGTACGCGGAAACACTGAAGCTTTCTTT. This gives the protein CAWSVRGNTEAFF. The chain couples TRBV30 to TRBJ1-1, with no clear D. The germline gives CDR1 GTSNPN, CDR2 SVGIG (reference sequence). V was shortened by 0 bases and J by 2 bases, with 7 bases between the two germline ends. The CDR3 spans 13 residues.

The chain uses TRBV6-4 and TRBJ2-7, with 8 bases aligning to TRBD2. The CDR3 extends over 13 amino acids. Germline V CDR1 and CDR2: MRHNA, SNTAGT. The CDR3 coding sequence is TGTGCTCCGAGACGGGGGGGCCACTACGAGCAGTACTTC. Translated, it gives CAPRRGGHYEQYF.

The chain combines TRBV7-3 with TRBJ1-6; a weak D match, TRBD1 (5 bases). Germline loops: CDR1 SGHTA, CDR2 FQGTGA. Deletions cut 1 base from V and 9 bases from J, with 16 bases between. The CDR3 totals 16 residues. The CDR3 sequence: CASSLKGPGVASPLHF. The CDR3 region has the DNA TGTGCCAGCAGCTTAAAGGGACCGGGGGTGGCTTCACCCCTCCACTTT.

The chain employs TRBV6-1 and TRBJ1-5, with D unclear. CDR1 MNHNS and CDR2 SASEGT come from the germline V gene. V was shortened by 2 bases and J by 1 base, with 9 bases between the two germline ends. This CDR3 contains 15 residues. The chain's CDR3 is CASSESGGSNQPQHF. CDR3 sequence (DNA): TGTGCCAGCAGTGAAAGCGGAGGGAGCAATCAGCCCCAGCATTTT.

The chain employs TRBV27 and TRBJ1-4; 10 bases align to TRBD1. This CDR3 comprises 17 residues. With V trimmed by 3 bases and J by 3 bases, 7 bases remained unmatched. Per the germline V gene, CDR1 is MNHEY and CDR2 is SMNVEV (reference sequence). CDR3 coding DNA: TGTGCCAGCAGTTTGGAAGGACAGGGGGGGCCTAATGAAAAACTGTTTTTT. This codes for CASSLEGQGGPNEKLFF.

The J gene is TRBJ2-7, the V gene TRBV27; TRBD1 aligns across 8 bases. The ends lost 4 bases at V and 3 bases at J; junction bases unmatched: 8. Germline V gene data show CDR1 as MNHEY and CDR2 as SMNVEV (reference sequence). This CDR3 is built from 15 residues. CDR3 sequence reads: CASSYTGTGNYEQYF. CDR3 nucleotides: TGTGCCAGCAGTTACACCGGGACAGGTAACTACGAGCAGTACTTC.

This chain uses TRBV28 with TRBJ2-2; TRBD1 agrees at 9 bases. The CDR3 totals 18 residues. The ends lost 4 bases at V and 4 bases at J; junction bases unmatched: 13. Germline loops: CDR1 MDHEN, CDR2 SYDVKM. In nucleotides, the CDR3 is TGTGCCAGCAGTTACCCGCGATACAGGGGGCGAGGCACCGGGGAGCTGTTTTTT. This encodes CASSYPRYRGRGTGELFF.

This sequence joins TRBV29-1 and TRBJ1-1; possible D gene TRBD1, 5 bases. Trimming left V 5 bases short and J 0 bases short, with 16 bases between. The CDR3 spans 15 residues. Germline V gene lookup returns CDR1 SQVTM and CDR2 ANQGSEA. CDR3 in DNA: TGCAGCGTTAGAAGGTCGACAGAGCTGAACACTGAAGCTTTCTTT. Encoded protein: CSVRRSTELNTEAFF.

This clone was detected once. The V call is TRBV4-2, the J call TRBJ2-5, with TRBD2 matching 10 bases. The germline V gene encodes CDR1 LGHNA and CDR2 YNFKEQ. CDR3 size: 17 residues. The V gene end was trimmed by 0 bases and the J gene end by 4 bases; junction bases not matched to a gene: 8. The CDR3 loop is CASSQEGSGRAGETQYF. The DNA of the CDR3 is TGTGCCAGCAGCCAAGAGGGCAGCGGGAGGGCGGGAGAGACCCAGTACTTC.

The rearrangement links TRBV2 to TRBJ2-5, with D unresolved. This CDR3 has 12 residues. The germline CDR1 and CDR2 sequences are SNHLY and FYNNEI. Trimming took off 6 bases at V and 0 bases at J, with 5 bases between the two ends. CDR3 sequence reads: CASRYNQETQYF. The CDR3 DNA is TGTGCCAGCAGGTACAACCAAGAGACCCAGTACTTC.

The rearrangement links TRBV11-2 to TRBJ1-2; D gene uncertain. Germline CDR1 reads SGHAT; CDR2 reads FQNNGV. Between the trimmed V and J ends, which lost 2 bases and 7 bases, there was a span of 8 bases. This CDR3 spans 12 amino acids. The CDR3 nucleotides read TGTGCCAGCAGCTTAATCGGGAGTGGCTACACCTTC. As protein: CASSLIGSGYTF.

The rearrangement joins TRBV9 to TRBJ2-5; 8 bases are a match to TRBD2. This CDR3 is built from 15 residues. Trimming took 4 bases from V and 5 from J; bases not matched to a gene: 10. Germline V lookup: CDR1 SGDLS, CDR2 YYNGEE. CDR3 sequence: CASSISGLAGETQYF. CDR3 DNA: TGTGCCAGCAGCATATCTGGACTAGCCGGGGAGACCCAGTACTTC.

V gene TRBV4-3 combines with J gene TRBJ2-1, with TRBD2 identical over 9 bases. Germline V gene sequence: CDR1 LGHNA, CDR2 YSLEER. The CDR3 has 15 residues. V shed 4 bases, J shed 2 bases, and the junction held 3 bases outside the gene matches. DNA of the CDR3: TGCGCCAGCAGCCCACGCGGGGGGGCCTACAATGAGCAGTTCTTC. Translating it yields CASSPRGGAYNEQFF.

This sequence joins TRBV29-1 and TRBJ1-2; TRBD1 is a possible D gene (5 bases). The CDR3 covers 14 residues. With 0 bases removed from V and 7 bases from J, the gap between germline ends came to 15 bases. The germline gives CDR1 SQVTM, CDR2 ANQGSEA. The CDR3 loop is CSVEEIPRVGGYTF. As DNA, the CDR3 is TGCAGCGTTGAAGAAATACCCAGGGTTGGTGGCTACACCTTC.

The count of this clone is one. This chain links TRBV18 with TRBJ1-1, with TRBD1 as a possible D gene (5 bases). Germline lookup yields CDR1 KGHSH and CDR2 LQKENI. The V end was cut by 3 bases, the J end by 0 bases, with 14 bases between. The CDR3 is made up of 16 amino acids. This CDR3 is CASSPGRGGMNTEAFF. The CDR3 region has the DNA TGTGCCAGCTCACCGGGGCGTGGTGGAATGAACACTGAAGCTTTCTTT.

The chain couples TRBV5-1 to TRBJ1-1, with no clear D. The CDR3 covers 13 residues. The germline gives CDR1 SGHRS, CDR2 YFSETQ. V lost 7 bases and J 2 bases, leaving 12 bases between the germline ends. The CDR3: CASAQQTNTEAFF. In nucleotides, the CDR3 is TGCGCCAGCGCACAACAGACAAACACTGAAGCTTTCTTT.

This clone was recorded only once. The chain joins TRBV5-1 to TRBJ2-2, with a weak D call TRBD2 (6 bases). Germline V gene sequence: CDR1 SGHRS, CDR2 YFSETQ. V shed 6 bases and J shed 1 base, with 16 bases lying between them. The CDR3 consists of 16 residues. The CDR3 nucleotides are TGCGCCAGCATTGACCCCGGGGGAGGGAACACCGGGGAGCTGTTTTTT. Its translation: CASIDPGGGNTGELFF.

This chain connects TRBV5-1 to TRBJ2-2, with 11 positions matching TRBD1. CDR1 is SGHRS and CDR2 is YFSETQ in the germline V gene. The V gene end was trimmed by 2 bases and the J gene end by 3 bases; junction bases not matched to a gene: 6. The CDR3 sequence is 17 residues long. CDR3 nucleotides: TGCGCCAGCAGCTTCCAAGGACAGGGGGCGGACACCGGGGAGCTGTTTTTT. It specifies CASSFQGQGADTGELFF.

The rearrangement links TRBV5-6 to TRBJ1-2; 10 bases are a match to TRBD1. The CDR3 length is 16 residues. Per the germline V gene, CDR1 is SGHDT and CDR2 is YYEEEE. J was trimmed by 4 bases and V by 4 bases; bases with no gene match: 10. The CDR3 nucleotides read TGTGCCAGCAGCACCGGGACAGGGGCCGGCACCTATGGCTACACCTTC. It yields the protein CASSTGTGAGTYGYTF.

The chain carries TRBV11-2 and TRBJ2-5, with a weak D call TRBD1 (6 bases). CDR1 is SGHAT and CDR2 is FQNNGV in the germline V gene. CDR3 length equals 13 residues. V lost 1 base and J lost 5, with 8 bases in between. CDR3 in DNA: TGTGCCAGCAGCTTAGGGGGGCTGGAGACCCAGTACTTC. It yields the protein CASSLGGLETQYF.